This T cell receptor beta chain was identified during a study of response to subunit inactivated influenza vaccine. V dropped 0 bases and J dropped 1 base, with 9 bases sitting between them. The CDR3 covers 16 residues. Germline V gene sequence: CDR1 LNHNV, CDR2 YYDKDF (reference sequence). As regards this clonotype: Antigen specificity is unknown.

Study-wide findings and caveats: It was suggested by the authors that few new T cells are recruited by each seasonal influenza vaccination.

TCRdb re-called the RT-PCR reads with MiXCR, one entry per CDR3 protein. Altogether around 150,000 distinct CDR3 sequences are present, roughly 10% being singletons, with the ten largest covering 9.5% to 15%. The V call is TRBV15, the J call TRBJ2-2; D gene ambiguous. This clonotype was obtained from a man aged 50-60 years who received an inactivated influenza vaccine. The specimen was non-naive T cells sorted from PBMCs, collected roughly 6 weeks after vaccination. CDR3 region: CATSRDVPGNTGELFF. CDR3 bases: TGTGCCACCAGCAGAGATGTCCCAGGGAACACCGGGGAGCTGTTTTTT.